This TCR beta chain comes out of a study of blood T cell repertoires in COVID-19. CDR1 is LNHDA and CDR2 is SQIVND in the germline V gene (reference sequence). Trimming removed 10 bases at V and 8 bases at J, with 21 bases between. The CDR3 consists of 14 residues. Methods used by the authors: Reference gene primer amplification gave nucleated cell count estimates. Clones were sequenced by immunoSEQ multiplex PCR, and TCRdb holds only the in-frame ones, with some missing. That table furnishes V, J and clone size, whereas the DNA furnished D and trimming. The table shows about 100,000 clones, with 89% occurring only once.

The sequencing input was peripheral blood. The chain is built from TRBV19 and TRBJ1-5, with TRBD1 as a possible D gene (6 bases). The clonotype was recovered from a man in his forties with active or convalescent COVID-19. The CDR3 sequence is CATRPSGGLEPQHF. In DNA form, the CDR3 reads TGTGCCACCCGCCCTTCTGGGGGCCTAGAGCCCCAGCATTTT.